The rows below give T cell receptor beta chains drawn from one sample of a study of cytomegalovirus exposure and HLA in healthy donors. Sequenced by immunoSEQ multiplex PCR; TCRdb stores in-frame clones only, minus some. In the table there are under 150,000 clones, roughly 10% of which are singletons. Material: PBMCs. These receptors were collected from a male donor in good health and CMV-seronegative. The CDR3 runs from the conserved cysteine through the conserved F or W. Each record gives: CDR3 DNA, CDR3 protein, J gene, clone size, V gene, D gene. The D gene is left open where the match is weak. Where a row states a size, it is once, few, many or the class of an expanded clone; other rows omit it.

CDR3 DNA: TGTGCCAGCAGCTTAGGGAACAGGGGGGACCAGCCCCAGCATTTT
CDR3 protein: CASSLGNRGDQPQHF
J gene: TRBJ1-5
clone size: once
V gene: TRBV7-8
D gene: TRBD1

CDR3 DNA: TGTGCCAGCAGCTTGCAACTAGCGGTTAGCACAGATACGCAGTATTTT
CDR3 protein: CASSLQLAVSTDTQYF
J gene: TRBJ2-3
clone size: NA
V gene: TRBV7-2
D gene: TRBD2

CDR3 DNA: TGTGCCAGCAGTTCCCGGGACAGGGGCCCTACGAACTACGAGCAGTACTTC
CDR3 protein: CASSSRDRGPTNYEQYF
J gene: TRBJ2-7
clone size: few
V gene: TRBV27
D gene: TRBD1

CDR3 DNA: TGTGCCAGCAGTTCCGGACAGGGGAACTATGGCTACACCTTC
CDR3 protein: CASSSGQGNYGYTF
J gene: TRBJ1-2
clone size: NA
V gene: TRBV28
D gene: TRBD1

CDR3 DNA: TGTGCCAGCAGTTTCCCATGGGCGAGATCCTACAATGAGCAGTTCTTC
CDR3 protein: CASSFPWARSYNEQFF
J gene: TRBJ2-1
clone size: NA
V gene: TRBV28
D gene: NA

CDR3 DNA: TGCAGCGTTCTACAGGGAAACACCATATATTTT
CDR3 protein: CSVLQGNTIYF
J gene: TRBJ1-3
clone size: NA
V gene: TRBV29-1
D gene: NA

CDR3 DNA: TGTGCCAGCAGGAGCGGGAGAGGCTCCTACGAGCAGTACTTC
CDR3 protein: CASRSGRGSYEQYF
J gene: TRBJ2-7
clone size: NA
V gene: TRBV6-5
D gene: TRBD2

CDR3 DNA: TGCGCCAGCAGTGAGAAACTAGCGGGGGCTCCTCAGCTCAGCTCCTACGAGCAGTACTTC
CDR3 protein: CASSEKLAGAPQLSSYEQYF
J gene: TRBJ2-7
clone size: few
V gene: TRBV10-1
D gene: TRBD2

CDR3 DNA: TGCAGCGCCCAGCGACAGGCTGGGGCTGAAGCTTTCTTT
CDR3 protein: CSAQRQAGAEAFF
J gene: TRBJ1-1
clone size: NA
V gene: TRBV29-1
D gene: NA

CDR3 DNA: TGCGCCAGCAGCGTGTCCGGGACTAGCGGCTCCTACGAGCAGTACTTC
CDR3 protein: CASSVSGTSGSYEQYF
J gene: TRBJ2-7
clone size: NA
V gene: TRBV5-1
D gene: TRBD2

CDR3 DNA: TGTGCCAGCAGCCGAGGGGGGGGGAGGGAGACCCAGTACTTC
CDR3 protein: CASSRGGGRETQYF
J gene: TRBJ2-5
clone size: NA
V gene: TRBV7-3
D gene: NA

CDR3 DNA: TGTGCCAGTAGTATCACAGGGATAAGCACAGATACGCAGTATTTT
CDR3 protein: CASSITGISTDTQYF
J gene: TRBJ2-3
clone size: few
V gene: TRBV19
D gene: NA

CDR3 DNA: TGTGCCAGCAGCTCGGGGACAGCCATGAACACTGAAGCTTTCTTT
CDR3 protein: CASSSGTAMNTEAFF
J gene: TRBJ1-1
clone size: few
V gene: TRBV5-6
D gene: TRBD1

CDR3 DNA: TGTGCCTGGAGTCCTCCTGGGGGGACTAGCGGGGGGGTCCACGAGCAGTACTTC
CDR3 protein: CAWSPPGGTSGGVHEQYF
J gene: TRBJ2-7
clone size: NA
V gene: TRBV30
D gene: TRBD2

CDR3 DNA: TGTGCCAGCAGTGATCTTCAGGGGACATCTAATGAAAAACTGTTTTTT
CDR3 protein: CASSDLQGTSNEKLFF
J gene: TRBJ1-4
clone size: NA
V gene: TRBV28
D gene: NA

CDR3 DNA: TGTGCCAGCAGACAGGGAGTTACGACTGAAGCTTTCTTT
CDR3 protein: CASRQGVTTEAFF
J gene: TRBJ1-1
clone size: NA
V gene: TRBV28
D gene: NA

CDR3 DNA: TGTGCCAGCAGCTTAAGAGGGGGTGCGAGCACAGATACGCAGTATTTT
CDR3 protein: CASSLRGGASTDTQYF
J gene: TRBJ2-3
clone size: few
V gene: TRBV7-3
D gene: NA

CDR3 DNA: TGTGCCTGGAGTGTAGCGGTGAGATGGGATGAGCAGTTCTTC
CDR3 protein: CAWSVAVRWDEQFF
J gene: TRBJ2-1
clone size: NA
V gene: TRBV30
D gene: NA

CDR3 DNA: TGTGCCAGCAGCTTCGGAGAGACCCAGTACTTC
CDR3 protein: CASSFGETQYF
J gene: TRBJ2-5
clone size: few
V gene: TRBV7-2
D gene: NA

CDR3 DNA: TGCGCCAGCAGCTTGGCAGGATCGAACACTGAAGCTTTCTTT
CDR3 protein: CASSLAGSNTEAFF
J gene: TRBJ1-1
clone size: NA
V gene: TRBV5-1
D gene: NA

CDR3 DNA: TGTGCCAGCAGTTTGCGCCCGGGAGCCCAGTACTTC
CDR3 protein: CASSLRPGAQYF
J gene: TRBJ2-5
clone size: NA
V gene: TRBV28
D gene: NA

CDR3 DNA: TGTGCCAGCAGTTACTCGAACCCGACGGCGGGAACTGGCTACACCTTC
CDR3 protein: CASSYSNPTAGTGYTF
J gene: TRBJ1-2
clone size: NA
V gene: TRBV6-5
D gene: NA

CDR3 DNA: TGTGCCAGCATAGGTTTCGCGACAAACTATGGCTACACCTTC
CDR3 protein: CASIGFATNYGYTF
J gene: TRBJ1-2
clone size: NA
V gene: TRBV28
D gene: NA

CDR3 DNA: TGTGCCAGCAGCCAAGATTGGGCGGGCTCCCCTTTGAATGAGCAGTTCTTC
CDR3 protein: CASSQDWAGSPLNEQFF
J gene: TRBJ2-1
clone size: NA
V gene: TRBV4-2
D gene: NA

CDR3 DNA: TGCGCCAGCAGCCAAGACCCGGCTAGCCCCGAGCAGTACTTC
CDR3 protein: CASSQDPASPEQYF
J gene: TRBJ2-7
clone size: NA
V gene: TRBV4-3
D gene: NA

CDR3 DNA: TGTGCCAGCAGCCCCAGGGGGGCTGAAGCTTTCTTT
CDR3 protein: CASSPRGAEAFF
J gene: TRBJ1-1
clone size: few
V gene: TRBV5-4
D gene: TRBD1

CDR3 DNA: TGCGCCAGCAGCCAGCTCCGGGACAGAACAAACACCGGGGAGCTGTTTTTT
CDR3 protein: CASSQLRDRTNTGELFF
J gene: TRBJ2-2
clone size: NA
V gene: TRBV4-1
D gene: TRBD1

CDR3 DNA: TGCGCCAGCAGCCAAGATCGTATTGGGGCAGGGGTTTGGAACGAGCAGTACTTC
CDR3 protein: CASSQDRIGAGVWNEQYF
J gene: TRBJ2-7
clone size: NA
V gene: TRBV4-3
D gene: NA

CDR3 DNA: TGTGCCAGTAGTATGGGACAAATTAGCAATCAGCCCCAGCATTTT
CDR3 protein: CASSMGQISNQPQHF
J gene: TRBJ1-5
clone size: few
V gene: TRBV19
D gene: NA

CDR3 DNA: TGTGCCAGCAGCTTCCGACTAGCGGAAAGCACAGATACGCAGTATTTT
CDR3 protein: CASSFRLAESTDTQYF
J gene: TRBJ2-3
clone size: NA
V gene: TRBV7-9
D gene: TRBD2